This TCR beta chain was captured in a study of T cells after yellow fever vaccination. Study findings and constraints: The booster saw the reappearance of most primary-vaccination clones (roughly 96% CD4, roughly 87% CD8). A faster peak, day 5 versus 15, was reached by the weaker secondary response.

Comments on this clonotype: The antigen is undetermined.

TCRdb independently ran MiXCR on the 5' RACE reads; one entry per CDR3 protein. Here the sample spans around 100,000 distinct CDR3 sequences, around 8.6% being singletons. CDR3 length equals 15 residues. Unmatched junction bases numbered 3, after V lost 1 base and J lost 2 bases. CDR1 and CDR2 (germline): SGHDN, FVKESK. The J gene is TRBJ2-3, the V gene TRBV14; 7 bases align to TRBD2. The specimen was CD8+ T cells sorted from PBMCs, collected 45 days after the yellow fever booster vaccination. This receptor was taken from a man in his thirties or forties who received the YFV17D yellow fever vaccine. The chain's CDR3 is CASSQGLAVTDTQYF. The DNA of the CDR3 is TGTGCCAGCAGCCAAGGTCTAGCGGTCACAGATACGCAGTATTTT.